This record looks at one TCR beta chain sequence and its context. Antigen unknown. This CDR3 region has 17 residues. Germline CDR1 is ENHRY and CDR2 is SYGVKD. Unmatched junction bases numbered 7, after V lost 2 bases and J lost 3 bases. CD45RO-negative, CCR7-positively selected cells formed the naive CD8 fraction, excluding terminally differentiated effector memory CD45RA+ cells. All donors qualified as healthy HIV-negative adults and had experienced no recent acute infections or vaccinations. The data were taken from a study of shared clonotypes between healthy human individuals. General study points: Rarefaction demonstrated incomplete sorted-subset sequencing despite large depth. Since donors were few, the genetic and exposure-history diversity represented was limited. Among the subsets, naive ones generally showed larger estimated richness than memory ones.

The repertoire was sequenced with immunoSEQ multiplex PCR; TCRdb's copy has only in-frame clones and lacks some. The sample has fewer than 850,000 clones, roughly 96% seen once. Sequenced: naive CD8+ T cells sorted from blood. The TCR originated in a man aged 25 to 40 in good health. The genes are TRBV10-3 and TRBJ2-2, with 9 bases identical to TRBD2. CDR3 residues: CAISEVTSGYYTGELFF. In DNA form, the CDR3 reads TGTGCCATCAGTGAGGTGACTAGCGGTTACTACACCGGGGAGCTGTTTTTT.